This TCR beta chain was captured in a study of technical replicates of blood from several donors. TCRdb's table, derived via immunoSEQ multiplex PCR, lists solely in-frame clones and lacks some. The table has about 89,000 clones, 90% to 95% seen once. Germline-derived CDR1 and CDR2 are KGHSH and LQKENI. CDR3 length: 15 amino acids. V shed 3 bases and J shed 6 bases, with 17 bases lying between them. This clone was observed a single time. This clonotype was obtained from a human donor in good health. Material: T cells isolated from PBMCs. The genes are TRBV18 and TRBJ1-1; D uncertain. As DNA, the CDR3 is TGTGCCAGCTCACCCGCGAGGAACCTCTACGCTGAAGCTTTCTTT. It codes for CASSPARNLYAEAFF.